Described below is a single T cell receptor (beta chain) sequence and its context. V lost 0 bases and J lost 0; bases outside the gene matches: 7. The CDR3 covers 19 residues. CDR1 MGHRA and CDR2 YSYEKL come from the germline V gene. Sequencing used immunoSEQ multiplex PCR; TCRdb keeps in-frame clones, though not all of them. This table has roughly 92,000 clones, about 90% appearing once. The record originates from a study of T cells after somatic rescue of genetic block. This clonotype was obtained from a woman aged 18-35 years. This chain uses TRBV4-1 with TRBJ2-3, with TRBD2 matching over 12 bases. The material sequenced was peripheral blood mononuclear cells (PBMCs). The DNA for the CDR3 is TGCGCCAGCAGCCAAGAAATTCTAGCGGGAGGGTCTAGCACAGATACGCAGTATTTT. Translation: CASSQEILAGGSSTDTQYF.